This TCR beta chain was captured in a study of regulatory T cells in long-lasting Graves disease. Study results and limitations: TRBV28, TRBJ1-2 and TRBJ2-5 emerged as the favored segments in persistent disease. The small sample size may have reduced accuracy.

Time point here: newly diagnosed GD, antithyroid drugs for less than 3 months. From RNA extracted from PBMCs, the TCR library was made. The patients included were those that came from an endocrinology department in Xi'an, China. Both iRepertoire HTBI primers and Arm-PCR of CDR3 regions were used to build the TCR beta libraries. TCRdb analysed the multiplex PCR reads with MiXCR anew, one entry per CDR3 protein. The sample yields about 540,000 distinct CDR3 sequences, roughly 14% seen once. Germline CDR1 SGDLS, CDR2 YYNGEE. The germline V and J ends were trimmed by 3 bases and 0 bases, with 9 bases remaining between them. This CDR3 contains 14 residues. Points on this clonotype: Its matching antigen is unknown.

These data also featured in a second study, about T cells in Graves' hyperthyroidism and ophthalmopathy. That work contributes: Newly diagnosed hyperthyroidism, duration under 2 months, in patients aged 18 to 65.

Sequencing used peripheral blood mononuclear cells (PBMCs), obtained at new diagnosis, from a patient treated with antithyroid drugs. This TCR was recovered from a young man with Graves disease. This chain links TRBV9 with TRBJ1-1; tentatively, D is TRBD1 (5 bases). CDR3 sequence (DNA): TGTGCCAGCAGCGGCCGAGGGGTGAACACTGAAGCTTTCTTT. Its translation: CASSGRGVNTEAFF.